This T cell receptor (beta chain) is from a study of cytomegalovirus exposure and HLA in healthy donors. The germline gives CDR1 SGDLS, CDR2 YYNGEE. Trimming removed 0 bases from V and 6 bases from J; junction bases left unmatched: 10. The length of the CDR3 is 16 residues. As for this clone: Its antigen is as yet unknown.

Researchers ran the PCR with 60 Vbeta and 13 Jbeta primers. Sequenced by immunoSEQ multiplex PCR; TCRdb stores in-frame clones only, minus some. There are approximately 100,000 clones in the sample; under 80% occur only once, and 3.5% to 5% lies in the top ten. Overall study findings and caveats: Across donors, most TCRs were seen rarely, yet some public ones were widespread. An apparent linkage of common viral pathogens to several of the most significant clusters emerged in a later analysis.

The chain couples TRBV9 to TRBJ1-2, with TRBD1 identical over 8 bases. What was sequenced was PBMCs. The origin of this receptor is a man aged 35-49 years in good health and CMV-seronegative. Here the CDR3 reads CASSVGGQGASDGYTF. In DNA form, the CDR3 reads TGTGCCAGCAGCGTAGGAGGGCAGGGGGCCTCCGATGGCTACACCTTC.